The 19 T cell receptor beta chains in this list originate from one sample, sequenced in a study of blood T cells in healthy people across ages. A second 7 to 11 cycle PCR used barcoded and J-beta primers. TCRdb analysed the 5' RACE reads with MiXCR anew, one entry per CDR3 protein. This repertoire shows about 1.5 million distinct CDR3 sequences, roughly 40% found once; its top ten account for around 8%. Sequenced sample: blood. These receptors were obtained from a woman aged 18-35 years in good health.

This clonotype was picked up a small number of times. This chain connects TRBV6-6 to TRBJ1-5, with D unclear. This CDR3 contains 14 residues. Germline V CDR1 and CDR2: MNHNY, SVGAGI (reference sequence). The V and J ends lost 7 bases and 2 bases respectively, with 12 bases between them. CDR3 DNA: TGTGCCAGCACCCTCTACGGTGGCAATCAGCCCCAGCATTTT. It yields the protein CASTLYGGNQPQHF.

This clonotype came up a few times. V and J are TRBV9 and TRBJ1-4; D gene unclear. In germline, CDR1 is SGDLS, CDR2 YYNGEE. This CDR3 region has 14 residues. V was pared by 3 bases and J by 5 bases, with 11 bases between. CDR3 in amino acids: CASSEGRPNEKLFF. The CDR3 bases are TGTGCCAGCAGCGAGGGCAGACCCAATGAAAAACTGTTTTTT.

The rearrangement joins TRBV6-1 to TRBJ2-2; TRBD1 or TRBD2 may be the D gene (5 bases each). Germline V gene lookup returns CDR1 MNHNS and CDR2 SASEGT. CDR3 size: 14 residues. V was trimmed by 9 bases and J by 2 bases, leaving 13 bases between them. The CDR3 nucleotides read TGTGCCAGTGTTGGGACGGGAAACACCGGGGAGCTGTTTTTT. This sequence encodes CASVGTGNTGELFF.

Here the CDR3 reads CASSRLAGATRTRRYF. In DNA, the CDR3 is TGTGCCAGCAGTCGACTAGCGGGAGCGACAAGAACCAGGCGGTACTTC. The genes are TRBV27 and TRBJ2-7, with 12 bases lining up with TRBD2. This CDR3 region has 16 residues. V shed 5 bases, J shed 12 bases, and the junction held 17 bases outside the gene matches. Germline V gives CDR1 MNHEY, CDR2 SMNVEV (reference sequence).

CDR3 in amino acids: CASSGNRENQPQHF. The CDR3 DNA sequence: TGTGCCAGCAGTGGGAACAGGGAGAACCAGCCCCAGCATTTT. The chain is built from TRBV28 and TRBJ1-5, with a possible D match to TRBD1 (6 bases). This CDR3 comprises 14 residues. CDR1 MDHEN and CDR2 SYDVKM come from the germline V gene. V dropped 5 bases and J dropped 7 bases, with 15 bases sitting between them.

This clonotype has a handful of counts. The CDR3 nucleotides are TGTGCCAGCAGTCCCCCCCCTGGGCGACGCTACGAGCAGTACTTC. This encodes CASSPPPGRRYEQYF. This chain connects TRBV28 to TRBJ2-7; D is undetermined. CDR1 and CDR2 from the germline V gene are MDHEN and SYDVKM. The CDR3 loop spans 15 amino acids. V was pared by 5 bases and J by 3 bases, with 17 bases between.

The chain joins TRBV10-3 to TRBJ2-3, with D tentatively TRBD2 (5 bases). CDR3 size: 13 residues. Germline lookup yields CDR1 ENHRY and CDR2 SYGVKD. The V gene lost 4 bases and the J gene lost 4 bases, with 9 bases spanning the gap. In DNA, the CDR3 is TGTGCCATCAGTGTGAAGGAGGCAGATACGCAGTATTTT. Amino acids: CAISVKEADTQYF.

The V gene is TRBV3-1, the J gene TRBJ2-7; 8 nucleotides align to TRBD2. The CDR3 consists of 15 residues. Looked up from germline, CDR1 is LGHDT and CDR2 is YNNKEL (reference sequence). The trim removed 4 bases at V and 2 bases at J, leaving 7 bases unmatched. The CDR3 bases are TGTGCCAGCAGCCCACCACTAGCGGCCGCCTACGAGCAGTACTTC. Protein sequence: CASSPPLAAAYEQYF.

This chain uses TRBV7-2 with TRBJ2-7; D not certain. The CDR3 consists of 16 residues. Trimming left V 2 bases short and J 0 bases short, with 14 bases between. Looked up from germline, CDR1 is SGHTA and CDR2 is FQGNSA. CDR3 in amino acids: CASSLIPGQSSYEQYF. CDR3 nucleotide sequence: TGTGCCAGCAGCTTAATCCCGGGCCAGAGCTCCTACGAGCAGTACTTC.

The chain employs TRBV11-2 and TRBJ2-1, with D possibly matching TRBD2 (5 bases). The V end was cut by 5 bases, the J end by 8 bases, with 13 bases between. Germline lookup yields CDR1 SGHAT and CDR2 FQNNGV. The CDR3 is made up of 13 amino acids. Here the CDR3 reads CASSLPSRDEQFF. Written as DNA, the CDR3 is TGTGCCAGCAGCCTCCCTTCGAGGGATGAGCAGTTCTTC. The full variable domain, rest sourced from reference TRBV11-2 and TRBJ2-1, is EAGVAQSPRYKIIEKRQSVAFWCNPISGHATLYWYQQILGQGPKLLIQFQNNGVVDDSQLPKDRFSAERLKGVDSTLKIQPAKLEDSAVYLCASSLPSRDEQFFGPGTRLTVL.

This clonotype appeared a few times. A junction boundary mismatches the germline segment, possibly from a read error. J is TRBJ1-4 and V is TRBV29-1; TRBD1 might be the D (5 bases). Germline V gene lookup returns CDR1 SQVTM and CDR2 ANQGSEA. This CDR3 contains 12 residues. The CDR3 region has the DNA TGTGGGGCCCGGGTGGCTAATGAAAAACTGTTTTTT. Protein: CGARVANEKLFF.

The gene calls are TRBV20-1 and TRBJ1-6; D may be TRBD1 (5 bases). CDR1 DFQATT and CDR2 SNEGSKA come from the germline V gene (reference sequence). The CDR3 is made up of 12 amino acids. The ends were cut back, 6 bases at V and 9 bases at J, with 12 bases in the middle. The CDR3 DNA follows: TGCAGTGCCTCCCCGGGGGGTTCACCCCTCCACTTT. As protein: CSASPGGSPLHF.

The chain is built from TRBV12-3 or TRBV12-4 and TRBJ2-7; D is possibly TRBD1 (6 bases). The CDR3 length is 13 residues. The V end lost 3 bases, the J end lost 3 bases, and 9 bases lay between the germline ends. The CDR3: CASSFVGGYEQYF. Written as DNA, the CDR3 is TGTGCCAGCAGTTTCGTAGGGGGCTACGAGCAGTACTTC.

V usage is TRBV4-1 and J usage is TRBJ1-5; D is perhaps TRBD1 (5 bases). The V end was cut by 3 bases, the J end by 0 bases, with 12 bases between. Germline-derived CDR1 and CDR2 are MGHRA and YSYEKL. The length of the CDR3 is 16 residues. The CDR3 sequence: CASSQPGEYSNQPQHF. The DNA for the CDR3 is TGCGCCAGCAGCCAGCCGGGGGAGTATAGCAATCAGCCCCAGCATTTT.

The chain carries TRBV4-1 and TRBJ2-5, with TRBD1 as a possible D gene (5 bases). The J call may be faulty, since TRBJ2-7 better matches the DNA end. From germline, CDR1 is MGHRA and CDR2 YSYEKL. The CDR3 runs 17 residues. The CDR3 nucleotides read TGCGCCAGCAGCCCCAGGGCTACCCTCTCTTCTGCCTACGAGCAGTACTTC. It specifies CASSPRATLSSAYEQYF.

The V gene is TRBV4-2, the J gene TRBJ1-5; D is perhaps TRBD1 (5 bases). This CDR3 has 15 residues. Germline CDR1 reads LGHNA; CDR2 reads YNFKEQ. The V end was cut by 1 base, the J end by 4 bases, with 11 bases between. The CDR3 bases are TGTGCCAGCAGCCAAGGGGGGGGGAAGAATCAGCCCCAGCATTTT. Translating gives CASSQGGGKNQPQHF.

CDR3 coding DNA: TGTGCCAGCAGCTGGGGACATCTCCGTGCAGATACGCAGTATTTT. It encodes CASSWGHLRADTQYF. The chain combines TRBV11-2 with TRBJ2-3; D perhaps matches TRBD1 (6 bases). Per the germline V gene, CDR1 is SGHAT and CDR2 is FQNNGV. Trimming took 4 bases from V and 4 from J, leaving 15 bases between them. The CDR3 covers 15 residues.

This clonotype has more than one count but fewer than ten. The V and J genes are TRBV3-1 and TRBJ2-1; no clear D. The J call could be wrong; TRBJ2-7 is a better fit for the DNA end. The germline V gene has CDR1 LGHDT and CDR2 YNNKEL (reference sequence). The CDR3 totals 15 residues. The CDR3 DNA reads as TGTGCCAGCAGTCCCCACATAGATTCCTACAATGAGCAGTACTTC. This codes for CASSPHIDSYNEQYF.

This rearrangement joins TRBV4-2 to TRBJ1-2, with TRBD1 as a possible D gene (5 bases). There are 15 residues in the CDR3. Trimming took 1 base from V and 0 from J, leaving 9 bases between them. The germline gives CDR1 LGHNA, CDR2 YNFKEQ. As DNA, the CDR3 is TGTGCCAGCAGCCAAGGTGACAGTTCTAACTATGGCTACACCTTC. Translating it yields CASSQGDSSNYGYTF.